These 24 T cell receptor beta chains originate from one sample sequenced in a study of T-cell memory formation after mild COVID-19. From the 5' RACE reads, TCRdb called clonotypes with MiXCR, one entry per CDR3 protein. The data hold some 65,000 distinct CDR3 sequences, with roughly 17% observed a single time. Sample: PBMCs or a T cell subset sorted from them (not recorded which). All receptors derive from an adult woman who had mild COVID-19 (a few samples of this study predate the infection). Cell type and time point are not known.

V and J are TRBV5-1 and TRBJ1-1; D call uncertain. The CDR3 is made up of 15 amino acids. Trimming removed 0 bases at V and 5 bases at J, with 14 bases between. The germline CDR1 and CDR2 sequences are SGHRS and YFSETQ. The CDR3 coding sequence is TGCGCCAGCAGCTTGGGCCCTTTATTAGAGACTGAAGCTTTCTTT. Translation: CASSLGPLLETEAFF.

The chain employs TRBV6-5 and TRBJ2-5, with TRBD2 identical over 8 bases. The CDR3 consists of 16 residues. The germline V gene has CDR1 MNHEY and CDR2 SVGAGI. V shed 2 bases and J 1 base; nucleotides not matched to a gene: 6. In nucleotides, the CDR3 is TGTGCCAGCAGTTACACCTCTAGCGGGCCCCAAGAGACCCAGTACTTC. Amino acids: CASSYTSSGPQETQYF.

This clonotype was seen a few times. V is TRBV4-1 and J is TRBJ2-2; 8 positions agree with TRBD2. The CDR3 runs 16 residues. V lost 1 base to trimming and J lost 6 bases; unmatched junction nucleotides: 7. Germline lookup yields CDR1 MGHRA and CDR2 YSYEKL. The CDR3 sequence is CASSQVVSGAAGELFF. The CDR3, as DNA: TGCGCCAGCAGCCAAGTGGTTAGCGGGGCGGCCGGGGAGCTGTTTTTT.

This clonotype appeared a few times. This chain uses TRBV7-9 with TRBJ1-4, with 9 bases lining up with TRBD1. Germline V gives CDR1 SEHNR, CDR2 FQNEAQ (reference sequence). The CDR3 is 16 amino acids. Unmatched junction bases numbered 6, after V lost 3 bases and J lost 4 bases. CDR3 protein: CASSFGDRVVNEKLFF. The CDR3 region has the DNA TGTGCCAGCAGCTTCGGGGACAGGGTTGTTAATGAAAAACTGTTTTTT.

This chain uses TRBV7-9 with TRBJ2-7; D may be TRBD1 (5 bases). V lost 4 bases to trimming and J lost 3 bases, with 19 bases between them. The CDR3 loop spans 16 amino acids. The germline V gene encodes CDR1 SEHNR and CDR2 FQNEAQ (reference sequence). In nucleotides, the CDR3 is TGTGCCAGCAGCTCCCAGGAAGACAGCCCCAACTACGAGCAGTACTTC. As protein: CASSSQEDSPNYEQYF.

This chain links TRBV7-9 with TRBJ2-7, with TRBD1 matching 9 bases. J was trimmed by 3 bases and V by 4 bases; bases with no gene match: 10. Germline values: CDR1 SEHNR, CDR2 FQNEAQ (reference sequence). This CDR3 has 16 amino acids. The CDR3 region is CASSSAGTGYFYEQYF. Written as DNA, the CDR3 is TGTGCCAGCAGCTCCGCCGGGACAGGGTATTTCTACGAGCAGTACTTC.

This clonotype was recorded a few times. The chain has TRBV14 and TRBJ2-4; D is possibly TRBD1 (6 bases). The germline V gene encodes CDR1 SGHDN and CDR2 FVKESK. This CDR3 region has 14 residues. V was pared by 0 bases and J by 8 bases, with 11 bases between. The CDR3 DNA reads TGTGCCAGCAGCCAAGAGAACAGGGCTGACATTCAGTACTTC. It translates to CASSQENRADIQYF.

This clonotype was observed many times. This chain connects TRBV5-1 to TRBJ2-4; 10 bases line up with TRBD2. The V gene end was trimmed by 4 bases and the J gene end by 5 bases; junction bases not matched to a gene: 9. In germline, CDR1 is SGHRS, CDR2 YFSETQ. The CDR3 contains 16 residues. CDR3 DNA sequence: TGCGCCAGCAGCCCAAGCGGGGGGGCTTTAGAAAACATTCAGTACTTC. This codes for CASSPSGGALENIQYF.

This chain connects TRBV5-1 to TRBJ2-2, with 10 bases identical to TRBD2. The CDR3 contains 15 residues. After removal of 2 bases from V and 6 bases from J, the junction contained 4 bases not matched to a gene. The germline V gene has CDR1 SGHRS and CDR2 YFSETQ. The CDR3 region has the DNA TGCGCCAGCAGCTTTCCTAGCGGGAGTTCCGGGGAGCTGTTTTTT. Protein sequence: CASSFPSGSSGELFF.

This clonotype came up many times. The chain carries TRBV3-1 and TRBJ2-5; 8 bases fit TRBD1. V dropped 4 bases and J dropped 5; count of bases not matched to a gene: 6. Germline V lookup: CDR1 LGHDT, CDR2 YNNKEL (reference sequence). This CDR3 region has 14 residues. The CDR3 sequence: CASSPGQGGETQYF. The CDR3 nucleotides read TGTGCCAGCAGCCCCGGACAGGGTGGGGAGACCCAGTACTTC.

The CDR3 loop reads CASSQNRGRDEQYF. As DNA, the CDR3 is TGTGCCAGCAGCCAAAACAGGGGGCGCGACGAGCAGTACTTC. The V and J genes are TRBV3-1 and TRBJ2-7, with 9 bases that match TRBD1. The CDR3 has 14 residues. V lost 2 bases and J lost 5; bases outside the gene matches: 4. Germline assignment: CDR1 LGHDT and CDR2 YNNKEL (reference sequence).

The rearrangement uses TRBV6-4 and TRBJ2-1; D call uncertain. Germline V gene lookup returns CDR1 MRHNA and CDR2 SNTAGT. This CDR3 contains 12 residues. The V end lost 2 bases, the J end lost 7 bases, and 6 bases lay between the germline ends. In nucleotides, the CDR3 is TGTGCCAGCAGTGACCCGTCTAATGAGCAGTTCTTC. This translates into CASSDPSNEQFF.

This clonotype was picked up a small number of times. The chain has TRBV7-9 and TRBJ2-7, with D hard to call. The length of the CDR3 is 11 residues. V gave up 4 bases and J gave up 4 bases, with 5 bases separating them. The germline V gene has CDR1 SEHNR and CDR2 FQNEAQ (reference sequence). The CDR3 sequence: CASSSEYEQYF. The CDR3 region has the DNA TGTGCCAGCAGCTCCGAGTACGAGCAGTACTTC.

The chain couples TRBV5-1 to TRBJ2-7, with D possibly TRBD2 on 5 matching bases. Germline CDR1 and CDR2: SGHRS and YFSETQ. The CDR3 spans 15 residues. The V gene lost 3 bases and the J gene lost 4 bases, with 17 bases spanning the gap. CDR3 DNA: TGCGCCAGCAGCTCGAACCCGGGAACCCTATACGAGCAGTACTTC. Its translation is CASSSNPGTLYEQYF.

This clonotype appeared a few times. This sequence joins TRBV27 and TRBJ2-5, with D possibly being TRBD2 (5 bases). V gave up 2 bases and J gave up 0 bases, with 10 bases separating them. Germline CDR1 and CDR2: MNHEY and SMNVEV (reference sequence). The CDR3 covers 15 residues. The CDR3 sequence: CASSLAGRYQETQYF. For the CDR3, the DNA is TGTGCCAGCAGTTTAGCGGGCAGGTACCAAGAGACCCAGTACTTC.

The table lists this clonotype with a few counts. V and J are TRBV7-9 and TRBJ1-1, with 10 bases matching TRBD1. This CDR3 comprises 14 residues. J gave up 6 bases and V 5 bases, and 6 bases lay outside the gene matches. Germline CDR1 is SEHNR and CDR2 is FQNEAQ (reference sequence). DNA of the CDR3: TGTGCCAGCAGCCCCGGGACAGGGGAACCTGAAGCTTTCTTT. Protein sequence: CASSPGTGEPEAFF.

J is TRBJ2-3 and V is TRBV7-2, with a tentative D call TRBD1 (5 bases). Germline lookup yields CDR1 SGHTA and CDR2 FQGNSA. The CDR3 consists of 15 residues. V was pared by 1 base and J by 6 bases, with 14 bases between. The DNA for the CDR3 is TGTGCCAGCAGCTTAGAGAGTACAGGCTGGGATACGCAGTATTTT. This sequence encodes CASSLESTGWDTQYF. Complete variable domain (other parts from reference TRBV7-2 and TRBJ2-3): GAGVSQSPSNKVTEKGKDVELRCDPISGHTALYWYRQSLGQGLEFLIYFQGNSAPDKSGLPSDRFSAERTGGSVSTLTIQRTQQEDSAVYLCASSLESTGWDTQYFGPGTRLTVL.

This chain uses TRBV7-2 with TRBJ2-1; 7 bases fit TRBD1. With 6 bases clipped from V and 0 bases from J, the junction kept 5 bases outside the gene matches. The CDR3 sequence is 15 residues long. Germline lookup yields CDR1 SGHTA and CDR2 FQGNSA. The CDR3 coding sequence is TGTGCCAGCAGTCACAGGGGCAACTCCTACAATGAGCAGTTCTTC. Protein product: CASSHRGNSYNEQFF.

This chain connects TRBV11-2 to TRBJ2-3; D possibly matches TRBD1 or TRBD2 (5 bases each). Trimming stripped 4 bases from V and 10 bases from J, with 27 bases between. The V gene's germline CDR1 is SGHAT and CDR2 FQNNGV. This CDR3 spans 17 amino acids. This chain's CDR3 is CASSSSPLRDPSQAQYF. CDR3 DNA sequence: TGTGCCAGCAGCTCCTCCCCTCTCCGGGACCCCTCACAGGCGCAGTATTTT.

This clonotype was picked up a small number of times. The chain couples TRBV12-3 or TRBV12-4 to TRBJ2-7; 10 positions match TRBD1. This CDR3 spans 12 amino acids. V lost 9 bases and J lost 3; bases outside the gene matches: 2. The CDR3 DNA is TGTGCCAGTGGGACAGGGGACTACGAGCAGTACTTC. Amino acid sequence: CASGTGDYEQYF.

This clonotype occurred a few times. V usage is TRBV10-3 and J usage is TRBJ2-7; D not certain. Germline assignment: CDR1 ENHRY and CDR2 SYGVKD. The CDR3 is 15 residues long. V lost 6 bases and J lost 3, with 18 bases in between. The CDR3 coding sequence is TGTGCCATCAGGGAACCCGGCAACTCGGACTACGAGCAGTACTTC. Amino acid sequence: CAIREPGNSDYEQYF.

The rearrangement uses TRBV20-1 and TRBJ2-2; 8 bases line up with TRBD2. This CDR3 has 14 residues. V lost 1 base and J lost 6; bases outside the gene matches: 4. Per the germline V gene, CDR1 is DFQATT and CDR2 is SNEGSKA (reference sequence). CDR3: CSARAAGLAGELFF. CDR3 coding DNA: TGCAGTGCTAGAGCAGCGGGACTAGCCGGGGAGCTGTTTTTT.

This clonotype showed up just a few times. This chain connects TRBV12-3 or TRBV12-4 to TRBJ2-1; 7 bases match TRBD1. The CDR3 extends over 14 amino acids. Trimming cost V 6 bases and J 6 bases; bases outside gene matches: 8. CDR3 in DNA: TGTGCCAGCAGCCCGACAGGGTACCGCAATGAGCAGTTCTTC. Translating it yields CASSPTGYRNEQFF.

The sample holds a few counts of this clonotype. This chain uses TRBV6-5 with TRBJ2-1; the match to TRBD2 covers 12 bases. This CDR3 comprises 14 residues. Germline V gene lookup returns CDR1 MNHEY and CDR2 SVGAGI. Trimming took 7 bases from V and 9 from J; bases not matched to a gene: 7. The CDR3 reads CASTKTSGSGEQFF. CDR3 DNA: TGTGCCAGCACCAAGACTAGCGGGAGCGGTGAGCAGTTCTTC.